These 28 T cell receptor beta chains were sequenced from one sample in a study of T cell repertoires in cytomegalovirus infection. TCRdb reprocessed the reads with MiXCR, giving one entry per CDR3 protein. Among about 260,000 distinct CDR3 sequences, approximately 10% were seen once, and the ten largest hold around 15%. Input material: PBMCs. These receptors were collected from a human donor in good health (CMV status not recorded). Some clones in this sample may be carry-over from other donors' samples.

This clonotype was counted at least ten times. V and J are TRBV6-5 and TRBJ2-1, with TRBD1 as a possible D gene (6 bases). CDR1 and CDR2 (germline): MNHEY, SVGAGI. The CDR3 has 16 amino acids. Trimming stripped 0 bases from V and 4 bases from J, with 13 bases between. For the CDR3, the DNA is TGTGCCAGCAGTTACTCAGGACAGTGGAGTTACAATGAGCAGTTCTTC. As protein: CASSYSGQWSYNEQFF.

The chain employs TRBV20-1 and TRBJ1-5; weak D call: TRBD1 (6 bases). The V gene lost 0 bases and the J gene lost 0 bases, with 12 bases spanning the gap. The CDR3 sequence is 16 residues long. CDR1 is DFQATT, CDR2 SNEGSKA, per germline (reference sequence). CDR3 region: CSARDSRQDSNQPQHF. DNA of the CDR3: TGCAGTGCTAGAGACTCCCGACAGGATAGCAATCAGCCCCAGCATTTT.

The gene calls are TRBV18 and TRBJ2-4, with D uncertain. The V gene lost 0 bases and the J gene lost 1 base, with 10 bases spanning the gap. The CDR3 is made up of 16 amino acids. Per germline, CDR1 KGHSH and CDR2 LQKENI. This CDR3 is CASSPPDQAAKNIQYF. CDR3 in DNA: TGTGCCAGCTCACCACCAGACCAGGCTGCCAAAAACATTCAGTACTTC.

This clonotype was found a few times. The rearrangement links TRBV27 to TRBJ1-1; D perhaps matches TRBD1 (5 bases). V was clipped by 3 bases and J by 1 base, with 12 bases between them. Germline V CDR1 and CDR2: MNHEY, SMNVEV (reference sequence). This CDR3 is 15 amino acids long. The CDR3 bases are TGTGCCAGCAGTTTCGTAGGGGTGGGGAACACTGAAGCTTTCTTT. As protein: CASSFVGVGNTEAFF.

This clonotype showed up many times. The rearrangement links TRBV7-2 to TRBJ2-2; D tentatively reads TRBD1 or TRBD2 (5 bases each). Trimming took 5 bases from V and 3 from J, leaving 16 bases between them. CDR1 is SGHTA, CDR2 FQGNSA, per germline. The CDR3 contains 16 residues. The CDR3 sequence is CASSPGTGIYTGELFF. Here the CDR3 DNA reads TGTGCCAGCAGCCCGGGGACCGGGATCTACACCGGGGAGCTGTTTTTT. The full variable domain, rest sourced from reference TRBV7-2 and TRBJ2-2, is GAGVSQSPSNKVTEKGKDVELRCDPISGHTALYWYRQSLGQGLEFLIYFQGNSAPDKSGLPSDRFSAERTGGSVSTLTIQRTQQEDSAVYLCASSPGTGIYTGELFFGEGSRLTVL.

This clonotype showed up many times. V gene TRBV3-1 combines with J gene TRBJ2-6; D may be TRBD1 (6 bases). Trimming took 0 bases from V and 0 from J, leaving 9 bases between them. CDR3 size: 17 residues. The V gene's germline CDR1 is LGHDT and CDR2 YNNKEL (reference sequence). The CDR3 region is CASSQEGHTSGANVLTF. The CDR3 DNA follows: TGTGCCAGCAGCCAAGAGGGACACACCTCTGGGGCCAACGTCCTGACTTTC.

The chain couples TRBV29-1 to TRBJ1-1; 7 bases are a match to TRBD1. Per germline, CDR1 SQVTM and CDR2 ANQGSEA. The ends lost 6 bases at V and 4 bases at J; junction bases unmatched: 8. The CDR3 has 13 residues. The CDR3 DNA reads as TGCAGCGTGCTTCGCCAGGGGGTCACTGAAGCTTTCTTT. Translated, it gives CSVLRQGVTEAFF.

In this sample, this clonotype turned up many times. The rearrangement joins TRBV7-2 to TRBJ2-7; D possibly corresponds to TRBD1 (5 bases). Per germline, CDR1 SGHTA and CDR2 FQGNSA. The CDR3 loop spans 16 amino acids. V was pared by 5 bases and J by 0 bases, with 17 bases between. CDR3 DNA sequence: TGTGCCAGCAGCCCCTCCCGGCAGGGTACCTCCTACGAGCAGTACTTC. It translates to CASSPSRQGTSYEQYF.

This clonotype was counted many times. J is TRBJ1-2 and V is TRBV7-2; no clear D gene. Trimming shortened V by 5 bases and J by 2 bases, and 3 bases separated the two germline ends. Germline V gives CDR1 SGHTA, CDR2 FQGNSA. This CDR3 has 11 residues. CDR3 in DNA: TGTGCCAGCAGCGACAACTATGGCTACACCTTC. This codes for CASSDNYGYTF. Supplemented by reference TRBV7-2 and TRBJ1-2, the full variable domain reads GAGVSQSPSNKVTEKGKDVELRCDPISGHTALYWYRQSLGQGLEFLIYFQGNSAPDKSGLPSDRFSAERTGGSVSTLTIQRTQQEDSAVYLCASSDNYGYTFGSGTRLTVV.

This clonotype has at least ten counts. This rearrangement joins TRBV6-1 to TRBJ1-4; D uncertain. This CDR3 has 13 residues. V was shortened by 7 bases and J by 8 bases, with 14 bases between the two germline ends. CDR1 is MNHNS, CDR2 SASEGT, per germline. CDR3 in amino acids: CASIRNLGEKLFF. The CDR3, as DNA: TGTGCCAGCATTAGGAACCTCGGCGAAAAACTGTTTTTT.

Ten or more counts support this clonotype. This chain uses TRBV7-2 with TRBJ2-7; TRBD1 aligns across 9 bases. Germline trimming cut 1 base from V and 7 bases from J; bases unmatched to any gene: 5. The CDR3 runs 14 residues. Looked up from germline, CDR1 is SGHTA and CDR2 is FQGNSA. CDR3 sequence reads: CASSLGGTGKEQYF. The CDR3 DNA reads as TGTGCCAGCAGCTTAGGTGGGACAGGGAAAGAGCAGTACTTC. The variable domain in full, completed from reference TRBV7-2 and TRBJ2-7, reads GAGVSQSPSNKVTEKGKDVELRCDPISGHTALYWYRQSLGQGLEFLIYFQGNSAPDKSGLPSDRFSAERTGGSVSTLTIQRTQQEDSAVYLCASSLGGTGKEQYFGPGTRLTVT.

The V gene is TRBV7-2, the J gene TRBJ2-4; no clear D gene. The CDR3 loop spans 13 amino acids. From germline, CDR1 is SGHTA and CDR2 FQGNSA. The ends were cut back, 2 bases at V and 5 bases at J, with 7 bases in the middle. CDR3 in amino acids: CASSLTRENIQYF. The CDR3 DNA reads TGTGCCAGCAGCTTAACAAGAGAAAACATTCAGTACTTC.

Remarks on this clonotype: A clone one base away is much larger, so this may be a read error. V is TRBV7-2 and J is TRBJ2-5; D is perhaps TRBD2 (6 bases). The CDR3 runs to 14 residues. The germline V gene has CDR1 SGHTA and CDR2 FQGNSA. Between the trimmed V and J ends, which lost 0 bases and 7 bases, there was a span of 12 bases. This CDR3 is CASSLAGSGGTQYF. In DNA form, the CDR3 reads TGTGCCAGCAGCTTAGCCGGGAGCGGAGGGACCCAGTACTTC.

This clonotype was seen repeatedly, ten times or more. This rearrangement joins TRBV7-2 to TRBJ1-1, with D perhaps matching TRBD1 (5 bases). Between the trimmed V and J ends, which lost 0 bases and 4 bases, there was a span of 9 bases. Germline V gene sequence: CDR1 SGHTA, CDR2 FQGNSA. This CDR3 is 14 amino acids long. CDR3 DNA sequence: TGTGCCAGCAGCTTAGCTACAGGAGCCACTGAAGCTTTCTTT. Protein: CASSLATGATEAFF. The whole variable domain, filled in from reference TRBV7-2 and TRBJ1-1, reads GAGVSQSPSNKVTEKGKDVELRCDPISGHTALYWYRQSLGQGLEFLIYFQGNSAPDKSGLPSDRFSAERTGGSVSTLTIQRTQQEDSAVYLCASSLATGATEAFFGQGTRLTVV.

A few counts support this clonotype. This chain uses TRBV12-3 or TRBV12-4 with TRBJ2-1; 9 positions agree with TRBD2. Trimming at V came to 7 bases and at J to 8 bases, leaving 9 bases not matched to a gene. The CDR3 is made up of 14 amino acids. CDR3 region: CASTRLAARDEQFF. In DNA, the CDR3 is TGTGCCAGCACCCGACTAGCGGCCAGGGATGAGCAGTTCTTC.

This clonotype occurred many times. The chain employs TRBV7-9 and TRBJ2-1, with D tentatively TRBD1 or TRBD2 (5 bases each). The CDR3 has 14 residues. V dropped 1 base and J dropped 5 bases, with 9 bases sitting between them. The germline V gene has CDR1 SEHNR and CDR2 FQNEAQ (reference sequence). CDR3 DNA sequence: TGTGCCAGCAGCTTAGGTGGGACCAACAATGAGCAGTTCTTC. As protein: CASSLGGTNNEQFF.

This clonotype was seen many times. The chain couples TRBV11-2 to TRBJ1-1; unclear D gene. The CDR3 has 14 amino acids. V was clipped by 4 bases and J by 0 bases, with 9 bases between them. Germline V gene lookup returns CDR1 SGHAT and CDR2 FQNNGV. The CDR3 bases are TGTGCCAGCAGCTCTAAGTGGATGAACACTGAAGCTTTCTTT. As protein: CASSSKWMNTEAFF.

This clonotype has ten or more counts. The chain has TRBV7-2 and TRBJ2-5, with D perhaps matching TRBD1 (6 bases). CDR3 length equals 15 residues. Germline V CDR1 and CDR2: SGHTA, FQGNSA. Trimming took 10 bases from V and 1 from J, leaving 19 bases between them. The CDR3: CATGVQGPPQETQYF. CDR3 sequence (DNA): TGTGCCACAGGTGTGCAGGGGCCCCCCCAAGAGACCCAGTACTTC.

Many counts were recorded for this clonotype. V gene TRBV19 combines with J gene TRBJ1-5; D uncertain. The V and J ends lost 8 bases and 0 bases respectively, with 11 bases between them. CDR1 and CDR2 from the germline V gene are LNHDA and SQIVND (reference sequence). The CDR3 totals 14 residues. CDR3 coding DNA: TGTGCCAGTCAAAACAAATATAGCAATCAGCCCCAGCATTTT. Amino acid sequence: CASQNKYSNQPQHF.

This clonotype was seen repeatedly, ten times or more. CDR3 DNA: TGTGCCAGCAGTTACTCAAGTGCGGTTCAGCCCCAGCATTTT. This sequence encodes CASSYSSAVQPQHF. This chain uses TRBV6-2 or TRBV6-3 with TRBJ1-5; D unresolved. Looked up from germline, CDR1 is MNHEY and CDR2 is SVGEGT. The CDR3 covers 14 residues. Trimming took 0 bases from V and 6 from J, leaving 9 bases between them.

This clonotype was recorded at least ten times. The CDR3 here is CASSSKREDMNEKLFF. The CDR3 nucleotides are TGTGCCAGCAGCTCCAAAAGGGAGGACATGAATGAAAAACTGTTTTTT. V and J are TRBV7-2 and TRBJ1-4; weak D call: TRBD1 (5 bases). Germline loops: CDR1 SGHTA, CDR2 FQGNSA. Deletions cut 4 bases from V and 5 bases from J, with 17 bases between. This CDR3 spans 16 amino acids. The full variable domain, rest sourced from reference TRBV7-2 and TRBJ1-4, is GAGVSQSPSNKVTEKGKDVELRCDPISGHTALYWYRQSLGQGLEFLIYFQGNSAPDKSGLPSDRFSAERTGGSVSTLTIQRTQQEDSAVYLCASSSKREDMNEKLFFGSGTQLSVL.

This clonotype was detected many times. The chain combines TRBV7-2 with TRBJ1-2, with 9 bases matching TRBD1. The CDR3 totals 14 residues. Looked up from germline, CDR1 is SGHTA and CDR2 is FQGNSA. V shed 5 bases and J 5 bases; nucleotides not matched to a gene: 6. The CDR3 nucleotides read TGTGCCAGCAGCCCCCGGGACAGGGAGTATGGCTACACCTTC. As protein: CASSPRDREYGYTF.

This clonotype occurred many times. CDR3 in DNA: TGTGCCAGCAGTTTAGGTGCAGGGTGGAGCAATCAGCCCCAGCATTTT. It is translated as CASSLGAGWSNQPQHF. V usage is TRBV12-3 or TRBV12-4 and J usage is TRBJ1-5, with D possibly TRBD1 on 5 matching bases. Deletions cut 1 base from V and 1 base from J, with 11 bases between. The CDR3 is 16 residues long.

This clonotype was observed at least ten times. This chain joins TRBV9 and TRBJ2-7; D is undetermined. The CDR3 extends over 13 amino acids. Germline CDR1 SGDLS, CDR2 YYNGEE. V lost 0 bases and J lost 7, with 11 bases in between. The CDR3 DNA follows: TGTGCCAGCAGCGTAGTGCTGGGATCGGAGCAGTACTTC. Encoded protein: CASSVVLGSEQYF. Together with reference TRBV9 and TRBJ2-7, the CDR3 gives the full variable domain: DSGVTQTPKHLITATGQRVTLRCSPRSGDLSVYWYQQSLDQGLQFLIQYYNGEERAKGNILERFSAQQFPDLHSELNLSSLELGDSALYFCASSVVLGSEQYFGPGTRLTVT.

This clonotype has at least ten counts. The rearrangement joins TRBV28 to TRBJ2-7; 7 bases fit TRBD1. From germline, CDR1 is MDHEN and CDR2 SYDVKM. The V gene end was trimmed by 5 bases and the J gene end by 2 bases; junction bases not matched to a gene: 12. CDR3 length: 16 residues. Here the CDR3 DNA reads TGTGCCAGCAGTCTATCGGGGACAGTGATTACCTACGAGCAGTACTTC. Residues: CASSLSGTVITYEQYF.

The chain couples TRBV5-5 to TRBJ2-7; D uncertain. Germline assignment: CDR1 SGHKS and CDR2 YYEKEE (reference sequence). This CDR3 has 14 amino acids. V was pared by 2 bases and J by 1 base, with 10 bases between. The CDR3 sequence is CASSFERGSYEQYF. The CDR3 DNA sequence: TGTGCCAGCAGCTTTGAACGTGGGTCCTACGAGCAGTACTTC.

J is TRBJ2-3 and V is TRBV7-2; tentatively, D is TRBD2 (5 bases). Germline V gene lookup returns CDR1 SGHTA and CDR2 FQGNSA. Trimming removed 3 bases at V and 3 bases at J, with 19 bases between. The CDR3 is 17 amino acids. CDR3 in DNA: TGTGCCAGCAGCTTTGATCGGCGGCTAGCATTAACAGATACGCAGTATTTT. The encoded protein is CASSFDRRLALTDTQYF.

The CDR3 spells CASLPEWVSNGELFF. DNA of the CDR3: TGTGCCAGCCTTCCTGAGTGGGTTTCTAACGGGGAGCTGTTTTTT. The V call is TRBV27, the J call TRBJ2-2; D remains unclear. Trimming took off 8 bases at V and 7 bases at J, with 20 bases between the two ends. In germline, CDR1 is MNHEY, CDR2 SMNVEV (reference sequence). The CDR3 runs 15 residues.